This is a list of T cell receptor beta chains from one sample in a study of early T cells in non-severe SARS-CoV-2 infection. TCRdb reprocessed the 5' RACE reads with MiXCR, giving one entry per CDR3 protein. The table includes roughly 90,000 distinct CDR3 sequences, 12% to 15% detected once. Input material: whole blood. Receptors were obtained from an adult who was a healthcare worker with PCR-confirmed SARS-CoV-2 infection or an uninfected control (not recorded which). CDR3s include the opening cysteine and the closing phenylalanine or tryptophan. The D gene is left open where the match is weak. Clone size is given for some rows only: seen once, a few or many times, or a class if the clone is expanded.

CDR3	DNA	D	size	V	J
CASSFGTQETQYF	TGTGCCAGCAGCTTTGGGACTCAAGAGACCCAGTACTTC	NA	NA	TRBV7-9	TRBJ2-5
CASSQTFTDTQYF	TGTGCCAGCAGCCAGACCTTCACAGATACGCAGTATTTT	NA	NA	TRBV13	TRBJ2-3
CSAITTGGQNIQYF	TGCAGTGCTATCACGACAGGGGGCCAAAACATTCAGTACTTC	TRBD1	few	TRBV20-1	TRBJ2-4
CSARGGLMNTEAFF	TGCAGTGCTAGAGGGGGTTTAATGAACACTGAAGCTTTCTTT	NA	NA	TRBV20-1	TRBJ1-1
CASSEGGLADEQFF	TGCGCCAGCAGTGAGGGGGGACTAGCGGATGAGCAGTTCTTC	TRBD2	few	TRBV10-2	TRBJ2-1
CASSLTLGGDTEAFF	TGTGCCAGCAGTTTAACCCTCGGCGGTGACACTGAAGCTTTCTTT	NA	few	TRBV28	TRBJ1-1
CASSSGLATADTQYF	TGTGCCAGCAGCTCTGGACTAGCCACCGCAGATACGCAGTATTTT	TRBD2	NA	TRBV7-9	TRBJ2-3
CASSFSGRPSYEQYF	TGTGCCAGCAGTTTCTCGGGGCGGCCAAGCTACGAGCAGTACTTC	NA	NA	TRBV12-3/TRBV12-4	TRBJ2-7
CASSEPQPQHF	TGTGCCAGCAGTGAGCCCCAGCCCCAGCATTTT	NA	few	TRBV6-1	TRBJ1-5
CASSVQGGAKNIQYF	TGCGCCAGCAGCGTCCAGGGTGGAGCCAAAAACATTCAGTACTTC	NA	once	TRBV10-2	TRBJ2-4
CASRRGARDYTF	TGTGCCAGCAGGAGAGGTGCCCGGGACTACACCTTC	NA	many	TRBV27	TRBJ1-2
CASSPGHEQFF	TGTGCCAGCAGCCCGGGTCATGAGCAGTTCTTC	NA	NA	TRBV28	TRBJ2-1
CASSRGLEDTQYF	TGTGCCAGCAGCCGAGGACTAGAGGATACGCAGTATTTT	TRBD2	few	TRBV7-2	TRBJ2-3
CATKFGGAGNTIYF	TGTGCCACGAAATTCGGGGGCGCCGGAAACACCATATATTTT	NA	many	TRBV7-2	TRBJ1-3
CASSATGTSTDTQYF	TGTGCCAGCAGTGCTACAGGGACTAGCACAGATACGCAGTATTTT	NA	NA	TRBV25-1	TRBJ2-3
CASRAGTGTYGYTF	TGTGCCAGCAGGGCCGGGACAGGGACTTATGGCTACACCTTC	TRBD1	few	TRBV2	TRBJ1-2
CASSFGQGNTEAFF	TGTGCCAGCAGTTTCGGCCAGGGGAACACTGAAGCTTTCTTT	NA	many	TRBV28	TRBJ1-1
CSARDLRRGGTDTQYF	TGCAGTGCTAGAGATCTGAGGCGGGGGGGCACAGATACGCAGTATTTT	TRBD2	NA	TRBV20-1	TRBJ2-3
CSARRRTLPNTGELFF	TGCAGTGCTAGACGTCGGACATTACCGAACACCGGGGAGCTGTTTTTT	NA	many	TRBV20-1	TRBJ2-2
CATSRPLDTGLGEQFF	TGTGCCACCAGCCGACCACTAGACACAGGGCTCGGAGAGCAGTTCTTC	NA	many	TRBV15	TRBJ2-1
CASRRRTGNPYTF	TGTGCCAGCAGAAGGCGGACAGGGAATCCCTACACCTTC	TRBD1	many	TRBV27	TRBJ1-2
CASSQVGGTIAPDTQYF	TGTGCCAGCAGCCAAGTGGGGGGGACCATAGCCCCAGATACGCAGTATTTT	TRBD2	few	TRBV14	TRBJ2-3
CASSQAYSGGRNTGELFF	TGTGCCAGCAGCCAAGCGTATAGCGGGGGGCGGAACACCGGGGAGCTGTTTTTT	TRBD2	few	TRBV14	TRBJ2-2
CASSRPGVSTDTQYF	TGTGCCAGCAGCCGACCTGGGGTTAGCACAGATACGCAGTATTTT	NA	few	TRBV7-2	TRBJ2-3
CSVLGQKNTEAFF	TGCAGCGTTTTGGGACAAAAGAACACTGAAGCTTTCTTT	NA	many	TRBV29-1	TRBJ1-1
CSVEDREGSTEAFF	TGCAGCGTTGAAGATCGGGAGGGAAGCACTGAAGCTTTCTTT	NA	NA	TRBV29-1	TRBJ1-1
CASSLVIGRGPSSYEQYF	TGTGCCAGCAGCTTAGTGATCGGTCGGGGGCCGAGCTCCTACGAGCAGTACTTC	NA	few	TRBV11-2	TRBJ2-7
CASSLQDRTEAFF	TGTGCCAGCAGTCTACAGGATAGGACTGAAGCTTTCTTT	NA	few	TRBV11-2	TRBJ1-1
CASGNTANYGYTF	TGTGCCAGCGGTAACACGGCTAACTATGGCTACACCTTC	NA	few	TRBV28	TRBJ1-2
CASSFGQSSTDTQCF	TGTGCCAGCAGTTTCGGACAGTCTAGCACAGATACGCAGTGTTTT	NA	once	TRBV28	TRBJ2-3
CSAINRVARETQYF	TGCAGTGCTATCAACAGGGTGGCGAGGGAGACCCAGTACTTC	NA	few	TRBV20-1	TRBJ2-5
CASSRDRSSYNEQFF	TGTGCCAGTAGTCGGGACAGGAGCTCCTACAATGAGCAGTTCTTC	TRBD1	NA	TRBV19	TRBJ2-1
CASSLGLAGGYEQYF	TGTGCCAGCAGCTTAGGACTAGCGGGGGGCTACGAGCAGTACTTC	TRBD2	NA	TRBV7-2	TRBJ2-7
CASRAGGDNQPQHF	TGTGCCAGCAGGGCAGGGGGAGACAATCAGCCCCAGCATTTT	TRBD1	NA	TRBV28	TRBJ1-5
CASSLYRRGGGEQFF	TGTGCCAGCAGTTTATATCGGCGGGGGGGCGGTGAGCAGTTCTTC	TRBD2	many	TRBV28	TRBJ2-1
CASSESSRAEAFF	TGCGCCAGCAGTGAGTCGAGTAGGGCTGAAGCTTTCTTT	NA	few	TRBV10-1	TRBJ1-1
CASSQAHEQYF	TGTGCCAGCAGTCAGGCCCACGAGCAGTACTTC	NA	NA	TRBV7-2	TRBJ2-7
CASSSGIQETQYF	TGTGCCAGCAGTTCAGGGATCCAAGAGACCCAGTACTTC	NA	NA	TRBV12-3/TRBV12-4	TRBJ2-5